This TCR beta chain was identified in a study of OX40 agonist ivuxolimab in advanced cancers. Study findings and constraints: Among the lowest peripheral clonal expansion occurred in 0.1-3.0 mg/kg partial responders.

CDR1 PRHDT and CDR2 FYEKMQ come from the germline V gene (reference sequence). The CDR3 is made up of 16 amino acids. Trimming pared 5 bases from V and 1 base from J, leaving 14 bases between. As regards this clone: Its antigen is unidentified.

Sequencing used immunoSEQ multiplex PCR; TCRdb keeps in-frame clones, though not all of them. The sample consists of more than 9,500 clones, 69% of them appearing once. The sequenced sample was CD4+ or CD8+ T cells sorted from blood, obtained in a trial of the OX40 agonist ivuxolimab. The genes are TRBV13 and TRBJ2-2, with a weak D call TRBD1 (6 bases). The receptor was derived from an adult with an advanced solid tumor such as melanoma, head and neck, liver or kidney cancer. CDR3 DNA sequence: TGTGCCAGCAGCCCTCCGGGACACGAGAACACCGGGGAGCTGTTTTTT. Protein sequence: CASSPPGHENTGELFF.